This TCR beta chain was sequenced in a study of T cell responses to AZD1222 COVID-19 vaccine. The CDR3 spans 16 residues. Trimming took 3 bases from V and 5 from J, leaving 20 bases between them. The germline V gene encodes CDR1 SGHNT and CDR2 YYREEE (reference sequence). The data were produced by immunoSEQ multiplex PCR, yet TCRdb's version contains in-frame clones alone and is incomplete. The sample includes 210,000 or so clones, about 95% of them seen just once. This clonotype was obtained from an adult who received the MenACWY meningococcal vaccine as a control. This chain uses TRBV5-4 with TRBJ2-5, with D perhaps matching TRBD1 or TRBD2 (6 bases each). The sequencing used peripheral blood, collected 28 days after the second dose of the MenACWY control vaccine. The CDR3: CASSSPGAVSMETQYF. The CDR3 DNA reads TGTGCCAGCAGCTCGCCGGGGGCCGTCAGCATGGAGACCCAGTACTTC.